The text below deals with one T cell receptor (beta chain). The sample is drawn from a study of beta chain features in type 1 diabetes. At the level of the study: Taken together, all samples contributed some 100 million examined sorted cells.

Cells sorted by CD45RO/CCR7/CD25/CD127/CD95/CD27 comprised CD4+ naive, central memory, regulatory and stem cell-like memory cells. Purity exceeded 98% in all sorted populations. Expressed TCRB transcripts got sequenced, as all isolated RNA was reverse transcribed. Generated by immunoSEQ multiplex PCR, the TCRdb table keeps only in-frame clones and is missing some. The repertoire consists of roughly 380,000 clones, with 15% to 20% occurring once and the leading ten covering under 0.055%. Germline CDR1 reads LNHDA; CDR2 reads SQIVND (reference sequence). This CDR3 has 13 amino acids. V shed 7 bases and J shed 7 bases, with 11 bases lying between them.

The clonotype originates from a woman aged 18-29 years in good health. The specimen was naive CD4+ T cells from blood. The chain has TRBV19 and TRBJ1-6, with a tentative D call TRBD1 (5 bases). Written as DNA, the CDR3 is TGTGCCAGTACGAAAGGACACAATTCACCCCTCCACTTT. Translating it yields CASTKGHNSPLHF.